Listed below are T cell receptor beta chains from one sample, sequenced in a study of T cells in Graves' hyperthyroidism and ophthalmopathy. TCRdb redid the calling of the multiplex PCR reads with MiXCR, one entry per CDR3 protein. The table has some 560,000 distinct CDR3 sequences, 15% to 19% seen once. Sequences were obtained from blood. The receptors originated from a woman between 25 and 40 years old with Graves' hyperthyroidism. CDR3s include the opening cysteine and the closing phenylalanine or tryptophan. The D gene is left open where the match is weak. Clone size is not always given. Where it is, it says once, few, many or a class for expanded clones.

many,.,TRBJ1-1,TRBV28,CATLPRNTEAFF,TGTGCCACTCTTCCGAGGAACACTGAAGCTTTCTTT
few,TRBD1,TRBJ1-6,TRBV5-1,CASSLPTGDSDPLHF,TGCGCCAGCAGCTTGCCGACGGGGGACAGCGATCCCCTCCACTTT
.,.,TRBJ1-4,TRBV6-9,CASSYNRGEKLFF,TGTGCCAGCAGTTACAACCGGGGGGAAAAACTGTTTTTT
few,TRBD1,TRBJ2-1,TRBV24-1,CATSDPRTGGHNEQFF,TGTGCCACCAGTGACCCTCGGACAGGGGGCCACAATGAGCAGTTCTTC
many,TRBD1,TRBJ1-1,TRBV5-1,CASSWGTGVRGTEAFF,TGCGCCAGCAGCTGGGGCACAGGGGTCCGGGGCACTGAAGCTTTCTTT
few,.,TRBJ2-1,TRBV20-1,CSARSRGSPNNEQFF,TGCAGTGCTAGGTCTAGGGGGAGCCCTAACAATGAGCAGTTCTTC
.,TRBD2,TRBJ2-3,TRBV6-1,CASSPGTSSGLRDTQYF,TGTGCCAGCAGCCCCGGGACTAGCTCTGGGTTAAGAGATACGCAGTATTTT
.,.,TRBJ2-2,TRBV5-1,CASSFGPSGELFF,TGCGCCAGCAGCTTTGGCCCCTCCGGGGAGCTGTTTTTT
many,.,TRBJ2-1,TRBV2,CASRGTLRGNEQFF,TGTGCCAGCAGGGGGACTCTACGGGGGAATGAGCAGTTCTTC
many,.,TRBJ2-7,TRBV5-1,CASDGFRAYEQYF,TGCGCCAGCGACGGCTTTAGGGCCTACGAGCAGTACTTC
.,TRBD1,TRBJ1-6,TRBV7-2,CASSKDRGNNSPLHF,TGTGCCAGCAGCAAAGACAGGGGCAATAATTCACCCCTCCACTTT
.,.,TRBJ2-3,TRBV7-2,CASTPDWGSTDTQYF,TGTGCCAGCACGCCGGACTGGGGCAGCACAGATACGCAGTATTTT
many,.,TRBJ1-2,TRBV28,CASTKGSSYGYTF,TGTGCCAGCACTAAGGGGTCGTCCTATGGCTACACCTTC
.,.,TRBJ1-1,TRBV4-1,CASSPRTDPNTEAFF,TGCGCCAGCAGCCCCCGGACAGATCCGAACACTGAAGCTTTCTTT
many,.,TRBJ2-2,TRBV2,CASSGRVPSTTPNTGELFF,TGTGCCAGCAGTGGCCGTGTCCCAAGCACAACCCCGAACACCGGGGAGCTGTTTTTT
few,.,TRBJ1-4,TRBV4-1,CASSPPVLTGEKLFF,TGCGCCAGCAGCCCGCCGGTCCTCACGGGTGAAAAACTGTTTTTT
.,TRBD1,TRBJ1-6,TRBV9,CASSAEDRVLYNSPLHF,TGTGCCAGCAGCGCAGAAGACAGGGTGTTGTATAATTCACCCCTCCACTTT
many,.,TRBJ1-5,TRBV12-3/TRBV12-4,CASSFSLRSISNQPQHF,TGTGCCAGCAGTTTCTCTCTTCGGTCCATAAGCAATCAGCCCCAGCATTTT
many,.,TRBJ2-3,TRBV28,CASNRQRSTDTQYF,TGTGCCAGTAACCGGCAGCGGAGCACAGATACGCAGTATTTT
.,.,TRBJ2-3,TRBV12-3/TRBV12-4,CAIQDPYTDTQYF,TGTGCCATCCAAGATCCTTACACAGATACGCAGTATTTT
few,.,TRBJ2-2,TRBV6-2/TRBV6-3,CASRPRGLGTGELFF,TGTGCCAGCAGGCCGAGAGGGCTTGGCACCGGGGAGCTGTTTTTT
few,TRBD1,TRBJ1-5,TRBV7-6,CASSATDRGGYQPQHF,TGTGCCAGCAGCGCCACTGACAGGGGGGGGTATCAGCCCCAGCATTTT
.,.,TRBJ2-7,TRBV29-1,CSVGIGGYEQYF,TGCAGCGTTGGAATAGGTGGCTACGAGCAGTACTTC
few,.,TRBJ2-7,TRBV15,CATSRDPGRVEEQYF,TGTGCCACCAGCAGAGATCCGGGTAGAGTTGAAGAGCAGTACTTC
.,.,TRBJ2-7,TRBV10-3,CATSERTWVGPAARSSYEQYF,TGTGCCACATCAGAGAGGACATGGGTCGGCCCGGCGGCTCGGAGCTCCTACGAGCAGTACTTC
many,.,TRBJ1-1,TRBV28,CASSSSTVLQNTEAFF,TGTGCCAGCAGTTCCTCGACAGTCCTACAGAACACTGAAGCTTTCTTT
few,TRBD1,TRBJ1-5,TRBV4-1,CASSQGGTGKQPQHF,TGCGCCAGCAGCCAAGGAGGGACAGGGAAACAGCCCCAGCATTTT
many,.,TRBJ1-3,TRBV18,CASSGGDSGNTIYF,TGTGCCAGCTCCGGGGGCGACTCTGGAAACACCATATATTTT
.,TRBD2,TRBJ2-7,TRBV3-1,CASSLPSGGTYEQYF,TGTGCCAGCAGCCTACCTAGCGGGGGAACCTACGAGCAGTACTTC
many,.,TRBJ1-2,TRBV28,CASSLGQEVYGYTF,TGTGCCAGCAGTTTAGGGCAGGAGGTTTATGGCTACACCTTC
many,.,TRBJ2-7,TRBV7-2,CASSLWASQGYEQYF,TGTGCCAGCAGCTTATGGGCGAGCCAGGGCTACGAGCAGTACTTC
few,TRBD2,TRBJ2-4,TRBV10-1,CASSARTSGRGNIQYF,TGCGCCAGCAGTGCGAGGACTAGCGGGAGGGGAAACATTCAGTACTTC
.,TRBD1,TRBJ2-3,TRBV19,CASSPRAGTEKDTQYF,TGTGCCAGTAGTCCCCGCGCCGGGACAGAGAAAGATACGCAGTATTTT
few,TRBD1,TRBJ2-2,TRBV6-1,CASSVQGSTGELFF,TGTGCCAGCAGTGTACAGGGGAGCACCGGGGAGCTGTTTTTT
many,.,TRBJ1-2,TRBV30,CATATGHGYTF,TGTGCCACAGCTACCGGGCATGGCTACACCTTC
many,.,TRBJ1-1,TRBV6-1,CASSGITKGGGTEAFF,TGTGCCAGCAGTGGGATAACTAAGGGTGGAGGTACTGAAGCTTTCTTT
.,.,TRBJ2-3,TRBV12-5,CASGLVPDTQYF,TGTGCTAGTGGTTTGGTACCGGATACGCAGTATTTT
.,.,TRBJ2-2,TRBV7-3,CASSLSTAGELFF,TGTGCCAGCAGCCTTTCGACAGCCGGGGAGCTGTTTTTT
.,.,TRBJ2-6,TRBV6-2/TRBV6-3,CASSYPHSGANVLTF,TGTGCCAGCAGTTACCCACATTCTGGGGCCAACGTCCTGACTTTC
few,.,TRBJ2-2,TRBV28,CASSLIRGGTGELFF,TGTGCCAGCAGTTTAATCAGGGGAGGGACCGGGGAGCTGTTTTTT
.,.,TRBJ2-3,TRBV13,CASSARAPLTDTQYF,TGTGCCAGCAGCGCCCGGGCTCCCCTTACAGATACGCAGTATTTT
many,.,TRBJ2-7,TRBV20-1,CSARRGVSYEQYF,TGCAGTGCTAGGAGAGGGGTTTCCTACGAGCAGTACTTC
many,TRBD1,TRBJ1-2,TRBV5-1,CASSPDRGDYGYTF,TGCGCCAGCAGCCCGGACAGGGGTGACTATGGCTACACCTTC
.,TRBD2,TRBJ2-7,TRBV20-1,CSARDLGTTYEQYF,TGCAGTGCTAGAGATCTGGGGACTACCTACGAGCAGTACTTC
few,.,TRBJ2-2,TRBV18,CASSRSFGVANTGELFF,TGTGCCAGCTCACGATCCTTTGGGGTCGCGAACACCGGGGAGCTGTTTTTT
many,.,TRBJ1-5,TRBV30,CAWSRNNNQPQHF,TGTGCCTGGAGTAGAAACAACAATCAGCCCCAGCATTTT
few,.,TRBJ1-6,TRBV2,CASSESPRKNSPLHF,TGTGCCAGCAGTGAATCCCCAAGGAAAAATTCACCCCTCCACTTT
many,.,TRBJ2-7,TRBV5-5,CASSPTERTYEQYF,TGTGCCAGCAGCCCCACGGAAAGAACCTACGAGCAGTACTTC
many,TRBD2,TRBJ2-5,TRBV5-5,CASSAWGGDQETQYF,TGTGCCAGCAGCGCCTGGGGGGGGGACCAAGAGACCCAGTACTTC
few,.,TRBJ2-1,TRBV10-2,CASRKDNEQFF,TGCGCCAGCAGGAAGGACAATGAGCAGTTCTTC
many,.,TRBJ1-1,TRBV5-6,CASSLIWEDAFF,TGTGCCAGCAGCTTGATCTGGGAAGACGCTTTCTTT
.,TRBD2,TRBJ2-5,TRBV6-2/TRBV6-3,CAGSWGGERFGTQYF,TGTGCCGGCAGTTGGGGGGGGGAGCGTTTTGGGACCCAGTACTTC
few,.,TRBJ2-1,TRBV10-3,CAISEPSPNEQFF,TGTGCCATCAGTGAACCCTCCCCGAATGAGCAGTTCTTC
many,.,TRBJ1-2,TRBV30,CAWSVPGVFYGYTF,TGTGCCTGGAGTGTACCAGGGGTTTTCTATGGCTACACCTTC
few,TRBD2,TRBJ2-1,TRBV6-1,CASSSLAGGSNEQFF,TGTGCCAGCAGTTCACTAGCGGGAGGCTCCAATGAGCAGTTCTTC
.,TRBD2,TRBJ2-2,TRBV6-5,CASSYLTPSGDTGELFF,TGTGCCAGCAGTTATCTCACCCCAAGCGGGGACACCGGGGAGCTGTTTTTT
many,.,TRBJ2-2,TRBV6-1,CASTRTPGSGELFF,TGTGCCAGCACCCGAACGCCGGGTTCCGGGGAGCTGTTTTTT
many,TRBD1,TRBJ2-3,TRBV7-8,CASSGWTGRHTDTQYF,TGTGCCAGCAGCGGATGGACAGGGCGGCACACAGATACGCAGTATTTT
many,.,TRBJ2-5,TRBV19,CASKNLGGAGETQYF,TGTGCCAGTAAAAACCTAGGGGGGGCAGGAGAGACCCAGTACTTC
many,.,TRBJ2-1,TRBV7-2,CASSIGGFGEQFF,TGTGCCAGCAGCATCGGAGGATTCGGTGAGCAGTTCTTC